This TCR beta chain was captured by sequencing in a study of T-cell memory formation after mild COVID-19. Study information: The TCR clusters were mostly specific to one donor.

In regard to this clonotype: The antigen is unknown.

Study observations and caveats: Day 37-peaking second-wave clones had unconfirmed SARS-CoV-2 specificity. Prior to infection, memory already included some responding clones, suggesting cross-reactive memory joined.

UMIs and sample barcodes were carried by the TCR alpha and TCR beta cDNA libraries that 5'RACE produced using constant-segment primers. TCRdb fed the 5' RACE reads into MiXCR, producing one record per CDR3 protein. The sample records about 470,000 distinct CDR3 sequences, around 27% being singletons. J lost 4 bases, V lost 4 bases, and 9 bases had no gene match. CDR3 length: 15 amino acids. The origin of this receptor is an adult woman who had mild COVID-19 (a few samples of this study predate the infection). Cell type and time point are not known. This chain links TRBV12-3 or TRBV12-4 with TRBJ1-2; 7 nucleotides match TRBD1. Source material: PBMCs or a T cell subset sorted from them (not recorded which). The CDR3, as DNA: TGTGCCAGCAGTTCGGACAGGTGGGGGGCCTATGGCTACACCTTC. Translating gives CASSSDRWGAYGYTF.